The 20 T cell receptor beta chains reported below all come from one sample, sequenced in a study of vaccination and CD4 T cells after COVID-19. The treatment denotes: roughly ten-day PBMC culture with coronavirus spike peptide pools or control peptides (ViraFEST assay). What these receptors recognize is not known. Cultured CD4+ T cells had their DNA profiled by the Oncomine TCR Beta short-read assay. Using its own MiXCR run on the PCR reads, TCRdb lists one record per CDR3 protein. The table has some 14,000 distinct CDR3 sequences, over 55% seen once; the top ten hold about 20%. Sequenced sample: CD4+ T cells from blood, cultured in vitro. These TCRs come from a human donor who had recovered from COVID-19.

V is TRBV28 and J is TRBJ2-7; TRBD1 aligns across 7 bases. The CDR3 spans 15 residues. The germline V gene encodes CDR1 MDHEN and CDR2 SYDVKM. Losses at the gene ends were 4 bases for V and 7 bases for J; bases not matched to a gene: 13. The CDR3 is CASSSPGTALEEQYF. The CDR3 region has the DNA TGTGCCAGCAGTTCTCCCGGGACAGCCCTCGAGGAGCAGTACTTC. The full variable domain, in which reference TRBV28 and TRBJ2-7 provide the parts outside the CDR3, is DVKVTQSSRYLVKRTGEKVFLECVQDMDHENMFWYRQDPGLGLRLIYFSYDVKMKEKGDIPEGYSVSREKKERFSLILESASTNQTSMYLCASSSPGTALEEQYFGPGTRLTVT.

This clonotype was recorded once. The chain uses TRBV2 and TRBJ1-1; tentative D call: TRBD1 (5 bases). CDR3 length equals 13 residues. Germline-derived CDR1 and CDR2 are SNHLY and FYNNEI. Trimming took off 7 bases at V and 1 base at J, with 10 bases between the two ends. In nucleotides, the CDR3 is TGTGCCAGCATGTCCGACAGGAACACTGAAGCTTTCTTT. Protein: CASMSDRNTEAFF.

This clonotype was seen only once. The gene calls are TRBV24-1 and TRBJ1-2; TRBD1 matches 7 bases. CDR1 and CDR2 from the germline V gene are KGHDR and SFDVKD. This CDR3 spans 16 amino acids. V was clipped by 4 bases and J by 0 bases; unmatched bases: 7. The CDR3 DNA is TGTGCCACCAGTGACTCATCCGGGACAGCTAACTATGGCTACACCTTC. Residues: CATSDSSGTANYGYTF.

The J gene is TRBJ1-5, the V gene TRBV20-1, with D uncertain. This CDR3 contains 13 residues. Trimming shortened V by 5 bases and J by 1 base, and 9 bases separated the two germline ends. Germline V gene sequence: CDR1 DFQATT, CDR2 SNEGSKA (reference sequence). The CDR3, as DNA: TGCAGTGCTTCGTTGACGAGCAATCAGCCCCAGCATTTT. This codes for CSASLTSNQPQHF.

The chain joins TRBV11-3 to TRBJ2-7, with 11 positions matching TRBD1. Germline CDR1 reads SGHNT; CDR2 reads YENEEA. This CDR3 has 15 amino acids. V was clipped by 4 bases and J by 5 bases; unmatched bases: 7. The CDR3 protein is CASSSSRDRGNEQYF. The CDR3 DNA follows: TGTGCCAGCAGCTCGTCCCGGGACAGGGGGAACGAGCAGTACTTC.

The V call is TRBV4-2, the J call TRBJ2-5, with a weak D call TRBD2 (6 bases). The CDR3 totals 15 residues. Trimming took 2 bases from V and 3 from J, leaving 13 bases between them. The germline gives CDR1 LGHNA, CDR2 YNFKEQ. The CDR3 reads CASSQRPSGEETQYF. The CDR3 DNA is TGTGCCAGCAGCCAAAGGCCGTCGGGGGAAGAGACCCAGTACTTC.

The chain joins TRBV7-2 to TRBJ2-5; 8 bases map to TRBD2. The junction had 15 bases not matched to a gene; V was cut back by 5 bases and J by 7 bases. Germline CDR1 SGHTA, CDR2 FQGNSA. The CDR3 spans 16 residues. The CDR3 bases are TGTGCCAGCAGCCCCCCAGCGGGAGCATGGAGACGGACCCAGTACTTC. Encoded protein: CASSPPAGAWRRTQYF.

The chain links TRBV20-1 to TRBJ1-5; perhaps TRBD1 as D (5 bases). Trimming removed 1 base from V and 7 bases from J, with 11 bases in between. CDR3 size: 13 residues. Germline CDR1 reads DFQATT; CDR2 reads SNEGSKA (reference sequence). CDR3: CSARGGDWQPQHF. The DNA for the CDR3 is TGCAGTGCTAGAGGGGGCGACTGGCAGCCCCAGCATTTT.

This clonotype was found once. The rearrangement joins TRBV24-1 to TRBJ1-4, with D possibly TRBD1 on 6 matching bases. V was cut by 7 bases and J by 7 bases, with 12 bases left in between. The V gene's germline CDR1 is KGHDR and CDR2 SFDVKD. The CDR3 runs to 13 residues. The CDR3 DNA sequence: TGTGCCACCAGCTCGACAGGTGTTGAAAAACTGTTTTTT. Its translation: CATSSTGVEKLFF.

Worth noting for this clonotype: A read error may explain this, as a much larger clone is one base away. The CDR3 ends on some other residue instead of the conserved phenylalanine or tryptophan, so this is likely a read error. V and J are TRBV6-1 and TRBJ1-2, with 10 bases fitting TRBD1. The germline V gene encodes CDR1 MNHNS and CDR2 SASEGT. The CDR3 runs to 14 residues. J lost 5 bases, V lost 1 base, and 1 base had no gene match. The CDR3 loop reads CASSEGTGGYGYTL. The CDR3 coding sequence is TGTGCCAGCAGTGAAGGGACAGGGGGGTATGGCTACACCCTC.

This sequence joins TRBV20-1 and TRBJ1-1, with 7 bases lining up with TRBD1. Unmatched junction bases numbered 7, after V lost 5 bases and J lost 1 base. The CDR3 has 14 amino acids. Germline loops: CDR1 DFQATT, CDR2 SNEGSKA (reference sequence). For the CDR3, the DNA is TGCAGTGCTCCCTACAGGGGAACGAACACTGAAGCTTTCTTT. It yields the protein CSAPYRGTNTEAFF.

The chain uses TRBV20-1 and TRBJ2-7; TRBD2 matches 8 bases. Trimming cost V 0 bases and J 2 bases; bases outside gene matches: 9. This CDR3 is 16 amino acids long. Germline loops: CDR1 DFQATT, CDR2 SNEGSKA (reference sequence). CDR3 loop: CSARDTSGGLAYEQYF. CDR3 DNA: TGCAGTGCTAGAGACACAAGCGGGGGCCTCGCCTACGAGCAGTACTTC.

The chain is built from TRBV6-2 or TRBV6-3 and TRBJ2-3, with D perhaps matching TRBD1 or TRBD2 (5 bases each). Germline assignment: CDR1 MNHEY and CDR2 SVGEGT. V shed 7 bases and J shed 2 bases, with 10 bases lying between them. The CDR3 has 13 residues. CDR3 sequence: CASIRDDTDTQYF. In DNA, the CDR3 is TGTGCCAGCATTAGGGACGACACAGATACGCAGTATTTT.

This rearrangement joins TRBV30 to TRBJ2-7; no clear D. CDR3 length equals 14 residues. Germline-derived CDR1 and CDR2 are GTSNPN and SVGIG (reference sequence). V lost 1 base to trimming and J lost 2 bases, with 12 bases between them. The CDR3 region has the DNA TGTGCCTGGAGTGGGGCAGAACCCCCCTACGAGCAGTACTTC. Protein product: CAWSGAEPPYEQYF.

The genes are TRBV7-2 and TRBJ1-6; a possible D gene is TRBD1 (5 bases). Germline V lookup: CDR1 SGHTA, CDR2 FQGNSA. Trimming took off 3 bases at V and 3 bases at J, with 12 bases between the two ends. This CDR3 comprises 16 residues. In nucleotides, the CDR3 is TGTGCCAGCAGCTTGGGGGTGTTAGGCTATAATTCACCCCTCCACTTT. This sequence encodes CASSLGVLGYNSPLHF.

Written as DNA, the CDR3 is TGTGCCAGCAGGGAAAAATGGATTGGGACAGTCTATGGCTACACCTTC. Its protein product is CASREKWIGTVYGYTF. The V and J genes are TRBV27 and TRBJ1-2, with 7 bases lining up with TRBD1. V gave up 6 bases and J gave up 4 bases; unmatched junction bases: 14. Per the germline V gene, CDR1 is MNHEY and CDR2 is SMNVEV (reference sequence). CDR3 size: 16 residues.

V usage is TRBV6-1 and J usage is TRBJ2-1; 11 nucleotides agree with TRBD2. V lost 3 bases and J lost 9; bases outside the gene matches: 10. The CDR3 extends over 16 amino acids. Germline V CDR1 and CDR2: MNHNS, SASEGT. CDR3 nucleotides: TGTGCCAGCAGTGATCCGGGACTAGCGGAGGCGGGTGAGCAGTTCTTC. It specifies CASSDPGLAEAGEQFF.

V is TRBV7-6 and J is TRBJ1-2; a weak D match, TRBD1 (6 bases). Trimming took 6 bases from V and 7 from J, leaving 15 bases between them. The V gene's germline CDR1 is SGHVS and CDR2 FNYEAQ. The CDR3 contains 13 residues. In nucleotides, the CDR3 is TGTGCCAGCAGTTATAGACAGGCTAGTGGCTACACCTTC. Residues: CASSYRQASGYTF.

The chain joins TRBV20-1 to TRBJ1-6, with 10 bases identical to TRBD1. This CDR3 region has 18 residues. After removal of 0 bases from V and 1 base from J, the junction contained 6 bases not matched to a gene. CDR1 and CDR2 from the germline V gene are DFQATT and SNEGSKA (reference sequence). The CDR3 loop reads CSARDFRDRGSYNSPLHF. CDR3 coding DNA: TGCAGTGCTAGAGATTTTCGGGACAGGGGTTCCTATAATTCACCCCTCCACTTT.

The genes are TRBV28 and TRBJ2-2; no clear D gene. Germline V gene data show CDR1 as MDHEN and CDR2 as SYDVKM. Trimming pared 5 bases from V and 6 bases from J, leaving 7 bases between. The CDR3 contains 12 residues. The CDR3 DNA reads TGTGCCAGCAGTAGACTCTCCGGGGAGCTGTTTTTT. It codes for CASSRLSGELFF.